Below, one T cell receptor (beta chain) is given with its context. Its target is unknown. UMI-labeled TRB cDNA libraries were prepared by 5' RACE. TCRdb reanalyzed the 5' RACE reads and collapses them to one entry per CDR3 protein, without DNA. The sample totals around 29,000 distinct CDR3 sequences. These data come from a study of CXCR3-negative and CXCR3-positive naive CD8 T cells. Study outcomes and limitations: Naive subsets were similarly diverse, while memory CD8+ repertoires were much less diverse. Within a donor, both naive subsets shared TRBV-TRBJ usage, unlike memory cells.

The V gene's germline CDR1 is SQVTM and CDR2 ANQGSEA. The CDR3 is made up of 14 amino acids. This chain uses TRBV29-1 with TRBJ2-3. The material sequenced was memory CD8+ T cells from blood. The sequence derives from a human donor in good health. Some clones in this sample may be carry-over from other donors' samples. CDR3: CSVRVGLVTDTQYF.